Below, 2 T cell receptor beta chains from the same sample are listed, as sequenced in a study of blood T cell repertoires in COVID-19. The method was immunoSEQ multiplex PCR; TCRdb's version includes in-frame clones alone and lacks a portion of them. This sample yields about 320,000 clones, of which around 88% are seen a single time; 1.6% belongs to the top ten. Sequencing was performed on peripheral blood. Every receptor here comes from a woman in her twenties or thirties with COVID-19, enrolled during active disease.

The chain joins TRBV6-5 to TRBJ2-5; 10 positions agree with TRBD1. Germline CDR1 and CDR2: MNHEY and SVGAGI. Unmatched junction bases numbered 6, after V lost 6 bases and J lost 5 bases. There are 14 residues in the CDR3. CDR3 nucleotide sequence: TGTGCCAGCAGAAGGACAGGGGGAAGCGAGACCCAGTACTTC. Translating it yields CASRRTGGSETQYF.

The rearrangement links TRBV7-2 to TRBJ1-5; possible D gene TRBD1, 6 bases. This CDR3 has 15 amino acids. The V and J ends lost 6 bases and 0 bases respectively, with 12 bases between them. Germline-derived CDR1 and CDR2 are SGHTA and FQGNSA. CDR3 sequence: CASSSQGYSNQPQHF. DNA of the CDR3: TGTGCCAGCAGTTCACAGGGATATAGCAATCAGCCCCAGCATTTT. The full variable domain, rest sourced from reference TRBV7-2 and TRBJ1-5, is GAGVSQSPSNKVTEKGKDVELRCDPISGHTALYWYRQSLGQGLEFLIYFQGNSAPDKSGLPSDRFSAERTGGSVSTLTIQRTQQEDSAVYLCASSSQGYSNQPQHFGDGTRLSIL.